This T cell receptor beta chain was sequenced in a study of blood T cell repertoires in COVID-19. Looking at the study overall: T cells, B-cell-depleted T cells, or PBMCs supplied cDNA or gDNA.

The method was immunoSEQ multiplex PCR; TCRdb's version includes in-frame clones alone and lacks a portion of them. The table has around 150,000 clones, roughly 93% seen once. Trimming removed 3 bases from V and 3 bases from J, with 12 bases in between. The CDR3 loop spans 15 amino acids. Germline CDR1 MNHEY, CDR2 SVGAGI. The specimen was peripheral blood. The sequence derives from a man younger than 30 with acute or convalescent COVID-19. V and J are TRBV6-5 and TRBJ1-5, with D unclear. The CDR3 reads CASSYRRGNNQPQHF. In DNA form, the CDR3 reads TGTGCCAGCAGTTATCGGCGGGGAAACAATCAGCCCCAGCATTTT.